This TCR beta chain was captured by sequencing in a study of Tregs in tolerant kidney transplant recipients. Study-wide results and caveats: Biological reproducibility was not directly addressed in this study. Expanding Tregs on activated donor B cells appeared to best identify donor-specific TCRbeta clones.

This CDR3 spans 13 amino acids. The V end was cut by 5 bases, the J end by 0 bases, with 5 bases between. Germline V gene lookup returns CDR1 MNHEY and CDR2 SMNVEV (reference sequence). About this clone: Its antigen remains unidentified. The same CDR3 can be traced to other DNA sequences in this sample.

CD4+CD25+CD127- Tregs, CD4+CD25- non-Tregs, CD4 and CD8 cells were sorted. TCRdb's copy holds only in-frame clones and misses some; the assay was immunoSEQ multiplex PCR. The sample holds some 250,000 clones, around 81% seen once. This sequence joins TRBV27 and TRBJ1-5; D remains ambiguous. Sequencing used CD4+ T cells from blood. This clonotype was sampled from a human donor in good health. The CDR3 DNA reads as TGTGCCAGCAGTCTCATTAGCAATCAGCCCCAGCATTTT. Residues: CASSLISNQPQHF.